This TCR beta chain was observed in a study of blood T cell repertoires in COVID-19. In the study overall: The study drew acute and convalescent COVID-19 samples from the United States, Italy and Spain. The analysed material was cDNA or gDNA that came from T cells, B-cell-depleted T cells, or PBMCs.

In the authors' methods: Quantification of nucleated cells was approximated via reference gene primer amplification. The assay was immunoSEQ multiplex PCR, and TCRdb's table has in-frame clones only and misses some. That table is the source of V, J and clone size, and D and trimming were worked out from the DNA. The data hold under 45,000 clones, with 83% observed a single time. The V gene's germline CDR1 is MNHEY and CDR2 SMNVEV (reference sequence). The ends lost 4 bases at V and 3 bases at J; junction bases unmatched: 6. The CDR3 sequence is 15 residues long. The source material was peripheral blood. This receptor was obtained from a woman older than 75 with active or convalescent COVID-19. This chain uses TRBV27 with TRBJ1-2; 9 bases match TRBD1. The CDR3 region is CASSSTGGFDYGYTF. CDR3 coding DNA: TGTGCCAGCAGTTCTACAGGGGGCTTCGACTATGGCTACACCTTC.